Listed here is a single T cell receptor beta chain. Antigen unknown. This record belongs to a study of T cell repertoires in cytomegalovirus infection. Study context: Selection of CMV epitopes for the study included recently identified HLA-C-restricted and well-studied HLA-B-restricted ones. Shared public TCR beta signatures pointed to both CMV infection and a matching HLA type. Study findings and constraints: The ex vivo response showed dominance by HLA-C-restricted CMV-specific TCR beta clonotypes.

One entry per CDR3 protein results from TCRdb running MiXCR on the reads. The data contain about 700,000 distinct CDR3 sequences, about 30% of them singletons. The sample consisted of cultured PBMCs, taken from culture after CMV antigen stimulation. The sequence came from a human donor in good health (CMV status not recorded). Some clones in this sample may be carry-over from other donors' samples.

The CDR3: CASSQGPAYQPQHF. Written as DNA, the CDR3 is TGTGCCAGCAGCCAAGGGCCTGCCTACCAGCCCCAGCATTTT. This chain joins TRBV3-1 and TRBJ1-5; D is uncertain. The V gene's germline CDR1 is LGHDT and CDR2 YNNKEL (reference sequence). The CDR3 runs to 14 residues. Trimming cost V 1 base and J 7 bases, with 11 bases left between them.